One and the same sample provided the 24 T cell receptor beta chains below, sequenced in a study of T cells expressing NK-cell markers. From its re-call of the 5' RACE reads, TCRdb lists each CDR3 protein once, without DNA. The sample has approximately 150,000 distinct CDR3 sequences; the top ten hold approximately 12%. Material: blood T cells: a sorted CD56 or NKG2C T cell subset, CD4+ or CD8+ T cells, or bulk PBMC T cells (not recorded which). The receptors shown here come from a man aged 18 to 30 in good health.

The chain joins TRBV12-3 or TRBV12-4 to TRBJ2-5; the D call of TRBD1 rests on TCRdb alone, since no DNA is present to check it. This CDR3 is built from 12 residues. The CDR3 loop reads CASSEQGRTQYF.

This sequence joins TRBV10-3 and TRBJ1-1. Looked up from germline, CDR1 is ENHRY and CDR2 is SYGVKD. The CDR3 covers 18 residues. CDR3 residues: CAISEIAAGIQLNTEAFF.

The chain joins TRBV30 to TRBJ2-1; the TCRdb call, TRBD2, lacks DNA for checking. The CDR3 totals 14 residues. Germline loops: CDR1 GTSNPN, CDR2 SVGIG (reference sequence). This chain's CDR3 is CAWAGLANIFGQFF.

V gene TRBV11-2 combines with J gene TRBJ2-3. The CDR3 length is 15 residues. CDR1 is SGHAT, CDR2 FQNNGV, per germline. CDR3 sequence reads: CASSQGLVITDTQYF.

V usage is TRBV28 and J usage is TRBJ1-1; no DNA is available, so the TRBD1 call from TCRdb remains unchecked. The length of the CDR3 is 15 residues. CDR1 is MDHEN and CDR2 is SYDVKM in the germline V gene. This chain's CDR3 is CASSSTTGVNTEAFF.

The genes are TRBV20-1 and TRBJ2-3; TCRdb indicates TRBD2, and absent DNA this call remains unverified. The CDR3 length is 14 residues. Per germline, CDR1 DFQATT and CDR2 SNEGSKA (reference sequence). The CDR3 sequence: CSAASREGTDTQYF.

The chain links TRBV25-1 to TRBJ2-6. The CDR3 sequence is 15 residues long. CDR1 is MGHDK, CDR2 SYGVNS, per germline. The CDR3: CASSEEAAGANVLTF. The entire variable domain, with the rest obtained from reference TRBV25-1 and TRBJ2-6, is as follows: EADIYQTPRYLVIGTGKKITLECSQTMGHDKMYWYQQDPGMELHLIHYSYGVNSTEKGDLSSESTVSRIRTEHFPLTLESARPSHTSQYLCASSEEAAGANVLTFGAGSRLTVL.

The chain links TRBV27 to TRBJ2-1; TCRdb calls TRBD2, which cannot be checked without DNA. The CDR3 runs 15 residues. Germline V gives CDR1 MNHEY, CDR2 SMNVEV (reference sequence). The CDR3 sequence is CASSLGTSGINEQFF.

The chain recombines TRBV24-1 with TRBJ2-2; checking the TCRdb D call of TRBD2 is not possible without DNA. Germline V gene data show CDR1 as KGHDR and CDR2 as SFDVKD. The CDR3 runs 17 residues. The CDR3 sequence is CATSELLAGSNTGELFF.

This chain uses TRBV9 with TRBJ2-1; without DNA, the TCRdb call of TRBD1 cannot be checked. Germline V gives CDR1 SGDLS, CDR2 YYNGEE. This CDR3 has 15 amino acids. The CDR3 here is CASSVEGVTYNEQFF.

This sequence joins TRBV15 and TRBJ2-1; without DNA, the TCRdb call of TRBD1 cannot be checked. This CDR3 has 12 residues. The germline V gene encodes CDR1 LNHNV and CDR2 YYDKDF (reference sequence). The CDR3 loop is CATGPRPNEQFF. The variable domain in full, completed from reference TRBV15 and TRBJ2-1, reads DAMVIQNPRYQVTQFGKPVTLSCSQTLNHNVMYWYQQKSSQAPKLLFHYYDKDFNNEADTPDNFQSRRPNTSFCFLDIRSPGLGDTAMYLCATGPRPNEQFFGPGTRLTVL.

J is TRBJ2-2 and V is TRBV9; the D call of TRBD1 rests on TCRdb alone, since no DNA is present to check it. CDR3 length equals 15 residues. CDR1 is SGDLS, CDR2 YYNGEE, per germline. CDR3 in amino acids: CASSPGTGPVGELFF.

The gene calls are TRBV29-1 and TRBJ2-7; the TRBD1 assignment by TCRdb is unverifiable without DNA. CDR3 size: 13 residues. Germline V gene data show CDR1 as SQVTM and CDR2 as ANQGSEA. The chain's CDR3 is CSVPGTAVYEQYF.

This chain joins TRBV29-1 and TRBJ1-2; TCRdb's D call, TRBD1, is unchecked because there is no DNA. The CDR3 runs to 16 residues. Germline lookup yields CDR1 SQVTM and CDR2 ANQGSEA. The CDR3 reads CSVEDPGTLTNYGYTF.

The V call is TRBV12-3 or TRBV12-4, the J call TRBJ2-3; with no DNA, the TCRdb D assignment of TRBD2 cannot be verified. This CDR3 is built from 15 residues. This chain's CDR3 is CASSIAGVITDTQYF.

The chain couples TRBV6-5 to TRBJ2-1; with no DNA, the TCRdb D assignment of TRBD2 cannot be verified. Germline V gene lookup returns CDR1 MNHEY and CDR2 SVGAGI. The CDR3 is 16 residues long. CDR3 sequence reads: CASSYSPGGPHNEQFF.

The chain uses TRBV25-1 and TRBJ2-2; TCRdb returns TRBD1, unconfirmable since there is no DNA. The CDR3 totals 16 residues. Per the germline V gene, CDR1 is MGHDK and CDR2 is SYGVNS. CDR3 in amino acids: CASSEYRGPGTGELFF.

The rearrangement uses TRBV12-3 or TRBV12-4 and TRBJ2-2; TCRdb indicates TRBD2, and absent DNA this call remains unverified. The CDR3 consists of 16 residues. CDR3 sequence reads: CASKAGGPSNTGELFF.

The chain couples TRBV12-3 or TRBV12-4 to TRBJ2-1; TCRdb proposes TRBD2, but this gene call is untestable without DNA. There are 16 residues in the CDR3. The CDR3 is CASSFSPPGSYNEQFF.

The chain combines TRBV6-1 with TRBJ2-1. Germline values: CDR1 MNHNS, CDR2 SASEGT. CDR3 size: 13 residues. The chain's CDR3 is CATVGRTYNEQFF.

The chain has TRBV19 and TRBJ2-2; TCRdb returns TRBD2, unconfirmable since there is no DNA. The CDR3 runs 14 residues. Germline loops: CDR1 LNHDA, CDR2 SQIVND (reference sequence). CDR3 residues: CAASLGPNTGELFF.

The rearrangement joins TRBV5-1 to TRBJ2-2; TCRdb outputs TRBD2, but without DNA this stays unchecked. This CDR3 has 15 residues. Germline V gene sequence: CDR1 SGHRS, CDR2 YFSETQ. The CDR3: CASSWGPEESGELFF.

The chain couples TRBV20-1 to TRBJ1-2; TCRdb's D call, TRBD1, is unchecked because there is no DNA. The CDR3 loop spans 14 amino acids. In germline, CDR1 is DFQATT, CDR2 SNEGSKA (reference sequence). The CDR3: CSATIPQGNYGYTF.

The genes are TRBV15 and TRBJ2-5; TCRdb proposes TRBD1, but this gene call is untestable without DNA. CDR3 length: 16 residues. CDR1 is LNHNV, CDR2 YYDKDF, per germline (reference sequence). CDR3 in amino acids: CATSRETGTDQETQYF.